This T cell receptor (beta chain) was recovered during a study of blood T cell dynamics during melanoma immunotherapy. Whole-study results and caveats: Disease-control patients' PBMC repertoires became either more clonal or more diverse at W3.

Looked up from germline, CDR1 is GTSNPN and CDR2 is SVGIG (reference sequence). CDR3 length: 15 residues. V lost 2 bases and J lost 6, with 16 bases in between. On this clone itself: Antigen unknown.

As for time point: pre-treatment baseline. Sampling occurred pretreatment (T0) and at week 3 (W3), after cycle one of checkpoint blockade. DNA loading was fixed at approximately 350 ng for all bulk PBMC samples. TCRdb's copy holds only in-frame clones and misses some; the assay was immunoSEQ multiplex PCR. This table holds approximately 23,000 clones, 85% to 90% found once. The source material was blood, sampled from a patient treated with checkpoint blockade. The chain employs TRBV30 and TRBJ1-4; weak D call: TRBD1 (5 bases). This receptor was identified in a human donor with melanoma. CDR3 bases: TGTGCCTGGAGTCAAGGGGCAGGCCTGTATGAAAAACTGTTTTTT. It is translated as CAWSQGAGLYEKLFF. Together with reference TRBV30 and TRBJ1-4, the CDR3 gives the full variable domain: SQTIHQWPATLVQPVGSPLSLECTVEGTSNPNLYWYRQAAGRGLQLLFYSVGIGQISSEVPQNLSASRPQDRQFILSSKKLLLSDSGFYLCAWSQGAGLYEKLFFGSGTQLSVL.